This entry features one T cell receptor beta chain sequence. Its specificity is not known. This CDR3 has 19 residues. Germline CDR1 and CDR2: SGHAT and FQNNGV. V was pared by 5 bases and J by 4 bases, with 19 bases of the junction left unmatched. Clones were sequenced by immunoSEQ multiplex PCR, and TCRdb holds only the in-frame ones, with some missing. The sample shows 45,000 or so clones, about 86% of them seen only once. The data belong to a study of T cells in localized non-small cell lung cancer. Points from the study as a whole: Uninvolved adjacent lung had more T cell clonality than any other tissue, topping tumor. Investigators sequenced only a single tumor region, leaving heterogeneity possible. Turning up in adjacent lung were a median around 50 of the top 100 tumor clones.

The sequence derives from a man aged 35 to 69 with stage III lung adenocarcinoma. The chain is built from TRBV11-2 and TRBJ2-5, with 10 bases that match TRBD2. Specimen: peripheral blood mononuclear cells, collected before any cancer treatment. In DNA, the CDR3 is TGTGCCAGCAGCATCACTATCCGGGGGAGCGGGGGGGCCGGAGAGACCCAGTACTTC. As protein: CASSITIRGSGGAGETQYF.